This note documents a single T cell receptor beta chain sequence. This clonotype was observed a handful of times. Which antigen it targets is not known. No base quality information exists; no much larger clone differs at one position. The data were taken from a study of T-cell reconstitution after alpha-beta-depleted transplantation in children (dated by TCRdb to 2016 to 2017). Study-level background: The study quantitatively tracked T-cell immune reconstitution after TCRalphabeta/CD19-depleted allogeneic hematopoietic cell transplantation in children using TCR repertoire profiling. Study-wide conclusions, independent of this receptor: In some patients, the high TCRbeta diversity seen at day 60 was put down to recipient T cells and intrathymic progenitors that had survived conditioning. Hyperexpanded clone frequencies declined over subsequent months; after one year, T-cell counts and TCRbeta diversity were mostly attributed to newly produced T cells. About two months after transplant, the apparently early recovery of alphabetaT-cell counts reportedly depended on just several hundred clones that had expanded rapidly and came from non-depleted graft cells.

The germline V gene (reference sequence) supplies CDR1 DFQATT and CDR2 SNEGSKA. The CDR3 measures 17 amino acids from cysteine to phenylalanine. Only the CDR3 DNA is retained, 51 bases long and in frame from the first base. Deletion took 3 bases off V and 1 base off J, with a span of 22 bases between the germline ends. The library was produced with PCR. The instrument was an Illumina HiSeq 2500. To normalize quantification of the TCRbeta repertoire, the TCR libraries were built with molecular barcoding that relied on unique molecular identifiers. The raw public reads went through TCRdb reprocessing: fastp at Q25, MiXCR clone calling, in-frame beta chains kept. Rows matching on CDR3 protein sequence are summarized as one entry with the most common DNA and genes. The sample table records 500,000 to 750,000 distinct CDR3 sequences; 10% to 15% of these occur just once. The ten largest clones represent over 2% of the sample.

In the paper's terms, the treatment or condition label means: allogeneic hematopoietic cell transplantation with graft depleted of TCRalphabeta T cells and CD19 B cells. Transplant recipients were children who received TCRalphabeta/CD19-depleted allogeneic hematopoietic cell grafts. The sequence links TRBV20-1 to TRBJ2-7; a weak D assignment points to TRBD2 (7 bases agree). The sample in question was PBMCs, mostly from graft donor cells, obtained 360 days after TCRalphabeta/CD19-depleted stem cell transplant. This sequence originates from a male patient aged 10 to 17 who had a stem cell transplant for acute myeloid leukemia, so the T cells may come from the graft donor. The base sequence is TGCAGTGCTAGCCGATCCCCCTTGGAGGGGGGGTCCTACGAGCAGTACTTC. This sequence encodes CSASRSPLEGGSYEQYF.